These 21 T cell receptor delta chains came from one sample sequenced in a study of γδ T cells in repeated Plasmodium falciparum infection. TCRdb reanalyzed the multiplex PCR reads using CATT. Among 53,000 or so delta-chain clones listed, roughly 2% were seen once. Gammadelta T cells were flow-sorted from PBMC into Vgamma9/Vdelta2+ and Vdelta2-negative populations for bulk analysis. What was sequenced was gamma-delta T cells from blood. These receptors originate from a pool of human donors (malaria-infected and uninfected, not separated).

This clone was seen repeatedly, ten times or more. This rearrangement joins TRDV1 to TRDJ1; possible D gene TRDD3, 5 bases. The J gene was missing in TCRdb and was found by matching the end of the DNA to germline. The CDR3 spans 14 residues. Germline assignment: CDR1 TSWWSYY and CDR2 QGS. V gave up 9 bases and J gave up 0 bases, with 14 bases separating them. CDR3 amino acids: CALSGGQYTDKLIF. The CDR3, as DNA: TGTGCTCTGTCCGGGGGTCAGTACACCGATAAACTCATCTTT.

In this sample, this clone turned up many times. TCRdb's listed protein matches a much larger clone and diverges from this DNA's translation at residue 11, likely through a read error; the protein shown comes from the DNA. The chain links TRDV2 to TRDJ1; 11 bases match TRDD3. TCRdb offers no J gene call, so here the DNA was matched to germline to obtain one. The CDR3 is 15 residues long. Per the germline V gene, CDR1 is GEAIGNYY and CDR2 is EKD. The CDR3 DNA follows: TGTGCCTGTGACCCACTGGGGGATAGCACCGAGAAACTCATCTTT. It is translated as CACDPLGDSTEKLIF.

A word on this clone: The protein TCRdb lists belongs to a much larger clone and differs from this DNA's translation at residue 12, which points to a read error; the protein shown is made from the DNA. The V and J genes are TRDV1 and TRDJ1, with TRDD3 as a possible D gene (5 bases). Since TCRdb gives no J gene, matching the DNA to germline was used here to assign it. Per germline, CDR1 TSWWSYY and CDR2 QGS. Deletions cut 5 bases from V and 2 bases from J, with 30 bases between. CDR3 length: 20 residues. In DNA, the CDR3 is TGTGCTCTTGGGAGAAGGGGCTTACGGTGTGGGGAAAAACGTACCGATAAACTCATCTTT. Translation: CALGRRGLRCGEKRTDKLIF.

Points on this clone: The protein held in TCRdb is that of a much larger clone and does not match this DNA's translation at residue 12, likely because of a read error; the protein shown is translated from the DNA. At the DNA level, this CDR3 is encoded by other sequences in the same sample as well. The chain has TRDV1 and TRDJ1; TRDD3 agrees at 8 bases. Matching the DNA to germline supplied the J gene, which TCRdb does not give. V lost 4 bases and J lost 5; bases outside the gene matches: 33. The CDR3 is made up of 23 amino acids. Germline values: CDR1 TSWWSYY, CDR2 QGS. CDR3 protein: CALGVPSIPFHRTGGRAQDKLIF. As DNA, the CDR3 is TGTGCTCTTGGGGTTCCGTCTATTCCCTTCCACAGGACTGGGGGGCGAGCCCAGGATAAACTCATCTTT.

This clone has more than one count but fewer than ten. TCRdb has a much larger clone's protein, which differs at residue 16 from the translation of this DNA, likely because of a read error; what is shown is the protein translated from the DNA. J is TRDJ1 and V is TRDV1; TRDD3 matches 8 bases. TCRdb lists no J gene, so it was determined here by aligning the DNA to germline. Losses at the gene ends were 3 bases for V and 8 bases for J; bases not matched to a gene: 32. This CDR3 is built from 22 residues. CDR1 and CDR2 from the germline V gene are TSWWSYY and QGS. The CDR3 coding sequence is TGTGCTCTTGGGGACCCCTCGCGGTCCACTACTCTTCCTGTACTGAGGGATACGAAACTCATCTTT. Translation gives CALGDPSRSTTLPVLRDTKLIF.

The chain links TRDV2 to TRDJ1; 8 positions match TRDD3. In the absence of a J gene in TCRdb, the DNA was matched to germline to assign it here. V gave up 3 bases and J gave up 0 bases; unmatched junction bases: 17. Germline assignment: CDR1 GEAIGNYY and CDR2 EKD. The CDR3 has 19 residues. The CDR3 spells CACDSLTGGSPSHTDKLIF. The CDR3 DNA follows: TGTGCCTGTGACTCTTTAACTGGGGGGTCCCCGAGCCACACCGATAAACTCATCTTT.

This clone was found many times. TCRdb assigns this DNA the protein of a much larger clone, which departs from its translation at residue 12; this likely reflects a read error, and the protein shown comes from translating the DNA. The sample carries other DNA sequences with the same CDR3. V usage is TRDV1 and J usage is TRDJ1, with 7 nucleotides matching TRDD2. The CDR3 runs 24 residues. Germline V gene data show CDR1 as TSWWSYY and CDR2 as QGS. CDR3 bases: TGTGCCCTGGGCAAATTCCTACTTCTCCCCTGGAGGACAAAAATCCCGAGGTACACCGATAAACTCATCTTT. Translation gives CALGKFLLLPWRTKIPRYTDKLIF.

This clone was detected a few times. CDR3 sequence reads: CACDPLVEGDGAAQLFF. In DNA, the CDR3 is TGTGCCTGTGACCCTCTGGTGGAGGGGGATGGCGCAGCACAACTCTTCTTT. The chain couples TRDV2 to TRDJ2, with 7 bases lining up with TRDD3. TCRdb does not report a J gene; here it was assigned by matching the DNA to germline references. Germline V gene data show CDR1 as GEAIGNYY and CDR2 as EKD. CDR3 length: 17 amino acids. Trimming removed 3 bases from V and 6 bases from J; junction bases left unmatched: 15.

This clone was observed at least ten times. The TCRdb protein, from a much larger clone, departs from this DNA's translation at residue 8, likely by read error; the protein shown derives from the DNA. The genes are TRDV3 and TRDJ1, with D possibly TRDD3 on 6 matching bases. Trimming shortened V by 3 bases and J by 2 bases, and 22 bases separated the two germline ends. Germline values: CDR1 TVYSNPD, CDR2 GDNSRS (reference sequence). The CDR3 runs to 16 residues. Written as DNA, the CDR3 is TGTGCCTTCAAATACTGGGTCTCTTTTTCGACCGATAAACTCATCTTT. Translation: CAFKYWVSFSTDKLIF.

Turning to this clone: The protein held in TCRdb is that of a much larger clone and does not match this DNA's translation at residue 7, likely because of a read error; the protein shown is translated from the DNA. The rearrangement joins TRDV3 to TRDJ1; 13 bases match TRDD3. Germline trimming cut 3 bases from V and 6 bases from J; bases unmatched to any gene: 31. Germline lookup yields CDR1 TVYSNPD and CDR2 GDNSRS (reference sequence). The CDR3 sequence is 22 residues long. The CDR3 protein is CALRTQILSNWGIRKISNKLIF. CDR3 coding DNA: TGTGCCTTAAGAACTCAAATCCTTTCTAACTGGGGGATACGTAAGATCAGCAATAAACTCATCTTT.

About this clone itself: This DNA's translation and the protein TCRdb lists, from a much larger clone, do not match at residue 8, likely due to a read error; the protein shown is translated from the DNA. CDR3 protein: CACDAVGGKDPYTDKLIF. CDR3 in DNA: TGTGCCTGTGACGCGGTGGGGGGTAAAGACCCTTATACCGATAAACTCATCTTT. This chain connects TRDV2 to TRDJ1; weak D call: TRDD3 (6 bases). The J gene, absent from TCRdb, was called here by matching the DNA to germline. Between the trimmed V and J ends, which lost 3 bases and 2 bases, there was a span of 24 bases. Germline CDR1 is GEAIGNYY and CDR2 is EKD. This CDR3 is 18 amino acids long.

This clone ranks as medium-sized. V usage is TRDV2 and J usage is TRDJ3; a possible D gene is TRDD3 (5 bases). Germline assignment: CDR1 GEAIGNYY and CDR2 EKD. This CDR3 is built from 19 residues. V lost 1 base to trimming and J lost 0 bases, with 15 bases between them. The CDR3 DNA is TGTGCCTGTGACACAATGGGGCACCCCGCCTCCTGGGACACCCGACAGATGTTTTTC. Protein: CACDTMGHPASWDTRQMFF.

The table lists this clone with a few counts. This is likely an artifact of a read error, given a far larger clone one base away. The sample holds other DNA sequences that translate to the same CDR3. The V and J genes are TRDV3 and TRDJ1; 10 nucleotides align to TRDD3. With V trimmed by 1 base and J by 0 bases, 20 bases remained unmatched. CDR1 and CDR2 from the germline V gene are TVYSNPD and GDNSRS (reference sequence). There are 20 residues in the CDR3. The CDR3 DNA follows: TGTGCCTTTATGATTCCCTCGTACTGGGGGATCCCCTTGAACACCGATAAACTCATCTTT. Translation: CAFMIPSYWGIPLNTDKLIF.

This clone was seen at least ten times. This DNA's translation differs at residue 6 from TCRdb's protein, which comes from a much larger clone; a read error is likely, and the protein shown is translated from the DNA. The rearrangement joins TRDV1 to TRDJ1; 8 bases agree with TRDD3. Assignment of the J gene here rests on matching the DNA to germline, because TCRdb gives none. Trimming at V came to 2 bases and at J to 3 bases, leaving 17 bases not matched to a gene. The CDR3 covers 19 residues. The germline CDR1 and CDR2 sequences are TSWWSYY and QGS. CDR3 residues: CALGEAFPIWDWGSDKLIF. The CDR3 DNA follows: TGTGCTCTTGGGGAAGCTTTCCCTATCTGGGACTGGGGGTCCGATAAACTCATCTTT.

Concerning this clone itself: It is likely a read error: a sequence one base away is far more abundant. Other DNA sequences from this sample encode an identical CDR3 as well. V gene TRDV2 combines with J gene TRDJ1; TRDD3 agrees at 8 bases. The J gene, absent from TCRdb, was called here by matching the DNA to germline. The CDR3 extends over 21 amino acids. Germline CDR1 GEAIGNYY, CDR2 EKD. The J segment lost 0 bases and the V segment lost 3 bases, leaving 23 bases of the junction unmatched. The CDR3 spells CACDPLSTVVGDTRNTDKLIF. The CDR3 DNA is TGTGCCTGTGACCCCTTAAGTACCGTGGTAGGGGATACCCGAAACACCGATAAACTCATCTTT.

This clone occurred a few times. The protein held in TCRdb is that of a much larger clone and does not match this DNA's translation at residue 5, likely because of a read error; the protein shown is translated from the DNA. CDR3 region: CALGCPFSDKLIF. CDR3 nucleotide sequence: TGTGCTCTTGGGTGCCCCTTCTCCGATAAACTCATCTTT. This sequence joins TRDV1 and TRDJ1; tentative D call: TRDD2 (5 bases). The CDR3 runs to 13 residues. V was cut by 5 bases and J by 3 bases, with 10 bases left in between. Germline CDR1 TSWWSYY, CDR2 QGS.

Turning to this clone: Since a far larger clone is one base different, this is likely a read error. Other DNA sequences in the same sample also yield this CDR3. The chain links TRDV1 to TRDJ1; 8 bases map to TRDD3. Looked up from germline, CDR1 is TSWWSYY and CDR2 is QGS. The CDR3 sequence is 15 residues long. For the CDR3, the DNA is TGTGCCCTTGGGGCCGGGACTGGGGGTGTCGATAAACTCATCTTT. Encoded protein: CALGAGTGGVDKLIF.

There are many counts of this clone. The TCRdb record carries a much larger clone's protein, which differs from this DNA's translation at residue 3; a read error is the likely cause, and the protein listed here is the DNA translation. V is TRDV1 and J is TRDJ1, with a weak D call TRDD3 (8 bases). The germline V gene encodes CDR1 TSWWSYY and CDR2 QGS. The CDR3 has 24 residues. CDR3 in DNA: TGTGCTCCTGGGCCAACCGTTATGCCCTCCTTCCTCCGGACACTGGGGGCACCGACCGATAAACTCATCTTT. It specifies CAPGPTVMPSFLRTLGAPTDKLIF.

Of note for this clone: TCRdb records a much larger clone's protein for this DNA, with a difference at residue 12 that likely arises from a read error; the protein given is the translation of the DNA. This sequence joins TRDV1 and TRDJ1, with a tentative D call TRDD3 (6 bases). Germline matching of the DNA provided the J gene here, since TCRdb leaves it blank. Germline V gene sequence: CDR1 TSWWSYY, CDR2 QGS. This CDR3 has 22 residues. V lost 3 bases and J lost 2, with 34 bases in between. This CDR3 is CALGDSRLTYWEIQIRTDKLIF. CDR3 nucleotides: TGTGCTCTTGGGGACTCACGCCTTACGTACTGGGAGATACAAATCAGGACCGATAAACTCATCTTT.

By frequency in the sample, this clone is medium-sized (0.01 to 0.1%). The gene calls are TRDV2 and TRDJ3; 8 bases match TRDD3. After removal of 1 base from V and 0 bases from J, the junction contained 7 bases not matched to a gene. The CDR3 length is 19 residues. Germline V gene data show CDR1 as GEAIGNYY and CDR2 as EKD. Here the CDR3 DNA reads TGTGCCTGTGACACTGGGGGATTCGGGAGCTCCTGGGACACCCGACAGATGTTTTTC. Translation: CACDTGGFGSSWDTRQMFF.

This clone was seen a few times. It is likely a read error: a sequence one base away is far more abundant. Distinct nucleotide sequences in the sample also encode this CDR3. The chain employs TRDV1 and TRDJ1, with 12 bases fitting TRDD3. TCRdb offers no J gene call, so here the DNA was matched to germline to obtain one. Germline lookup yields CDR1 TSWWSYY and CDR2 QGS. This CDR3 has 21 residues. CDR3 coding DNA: TGTGCCCTTGGGACCTCCTTCCTCCTATACTGGGGGATACCTTACACCGATAAACTCATCTTT. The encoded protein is CALGTSFLLYWGIPYTDKLIF.